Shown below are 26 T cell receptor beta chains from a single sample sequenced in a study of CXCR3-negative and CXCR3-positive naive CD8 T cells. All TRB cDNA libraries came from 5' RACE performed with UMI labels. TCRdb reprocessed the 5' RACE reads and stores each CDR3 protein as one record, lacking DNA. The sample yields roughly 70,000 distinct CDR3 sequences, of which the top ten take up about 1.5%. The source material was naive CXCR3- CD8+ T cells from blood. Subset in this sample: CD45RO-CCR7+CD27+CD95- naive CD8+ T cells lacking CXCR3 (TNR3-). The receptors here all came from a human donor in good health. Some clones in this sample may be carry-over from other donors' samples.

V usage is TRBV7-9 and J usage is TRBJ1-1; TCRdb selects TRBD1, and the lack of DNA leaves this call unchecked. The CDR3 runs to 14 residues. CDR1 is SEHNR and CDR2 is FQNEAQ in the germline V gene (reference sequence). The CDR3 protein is CASSSGQGWTEAFF.

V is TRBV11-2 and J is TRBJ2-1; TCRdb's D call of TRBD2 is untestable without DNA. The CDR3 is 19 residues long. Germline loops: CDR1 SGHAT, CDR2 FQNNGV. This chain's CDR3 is CASSLDPRRRLAAYNEQFF.

The CDR3: CAWSVQGFDGELFF. The V call is TRBV30, the J call TRBJ2-2. Looked up from germline, CDR1 is GTSNPN and CDR2 is SVGIG (reference sequence). The CDR3 consists of 14 residues.

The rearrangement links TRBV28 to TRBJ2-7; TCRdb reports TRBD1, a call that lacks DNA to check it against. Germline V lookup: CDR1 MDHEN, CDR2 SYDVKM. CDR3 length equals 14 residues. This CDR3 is CASSPGTGLYEQYF.

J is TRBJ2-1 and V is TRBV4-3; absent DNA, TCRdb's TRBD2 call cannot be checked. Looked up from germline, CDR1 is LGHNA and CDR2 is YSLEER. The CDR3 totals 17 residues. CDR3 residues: CASSHALAASSYNEQFF.

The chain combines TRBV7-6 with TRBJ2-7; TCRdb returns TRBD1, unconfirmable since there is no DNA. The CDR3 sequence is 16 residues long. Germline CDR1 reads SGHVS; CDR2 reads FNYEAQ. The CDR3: CASSLQGVRKAYEQYF. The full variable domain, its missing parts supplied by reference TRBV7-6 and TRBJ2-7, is GAGVSQSPRYKVTKRGQDVALRCDPISGHVSLYWYRQALGQGPEFLTYFNYEAQQDKSGLPNDRFSAERPEGSISTLTIQRTEQRDSAMYRCASSLQGVRKAYEQYFGPGTRLTVT.

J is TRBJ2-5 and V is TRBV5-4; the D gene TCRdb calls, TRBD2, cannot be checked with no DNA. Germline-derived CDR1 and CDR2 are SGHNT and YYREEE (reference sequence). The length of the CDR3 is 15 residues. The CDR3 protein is CASSSRGSGPETQYF. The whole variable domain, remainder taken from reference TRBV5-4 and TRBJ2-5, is ETGVTQSPTHLIKTRGQQVTLRCSSQSGHNTVSWYQQALGQGPQFIFQYYREEENGRGNFPPRFSGLQFPNYSSELNVNALELDDSALYLCASSSRGSGPETQYFGPGTRLLVL.

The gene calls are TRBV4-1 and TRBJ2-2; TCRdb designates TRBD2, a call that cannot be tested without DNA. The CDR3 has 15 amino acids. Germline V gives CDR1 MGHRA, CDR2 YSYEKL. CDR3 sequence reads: CASSQDPGGTGELFF.

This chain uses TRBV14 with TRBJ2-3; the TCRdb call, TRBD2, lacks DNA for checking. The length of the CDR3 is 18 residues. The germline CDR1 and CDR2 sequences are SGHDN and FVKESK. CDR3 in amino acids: CASSQSGAGVRSTDTQYF.

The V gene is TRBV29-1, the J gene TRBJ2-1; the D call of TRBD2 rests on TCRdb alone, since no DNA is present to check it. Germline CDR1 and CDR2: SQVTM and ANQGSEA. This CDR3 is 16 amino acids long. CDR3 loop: CSVEDPWGSSRNEQFF.

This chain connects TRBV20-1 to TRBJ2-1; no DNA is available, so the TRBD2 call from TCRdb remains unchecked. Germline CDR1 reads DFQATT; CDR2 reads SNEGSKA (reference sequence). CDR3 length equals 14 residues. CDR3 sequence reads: CSARDPALYNEQFF.

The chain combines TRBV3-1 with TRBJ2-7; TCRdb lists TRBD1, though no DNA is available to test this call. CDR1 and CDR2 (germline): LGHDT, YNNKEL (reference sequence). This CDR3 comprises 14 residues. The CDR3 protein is CASTRQRGDYEQYF.

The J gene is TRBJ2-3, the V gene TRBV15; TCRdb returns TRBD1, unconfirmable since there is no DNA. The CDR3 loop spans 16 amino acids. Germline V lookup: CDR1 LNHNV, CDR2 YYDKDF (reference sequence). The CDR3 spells CATSRARDRATDTQYF. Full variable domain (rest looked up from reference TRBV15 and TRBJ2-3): DAMVIQNPRYQVTQFGKPVTLSCSQTLNHNVMYWYQQKSSQAPKLLFHYYDKDFNNEADTPDNFQSRRPNTSFCFLDIRSPGLGDTAMYLCATSRARDRATDTQYFGPGTRLTVL.

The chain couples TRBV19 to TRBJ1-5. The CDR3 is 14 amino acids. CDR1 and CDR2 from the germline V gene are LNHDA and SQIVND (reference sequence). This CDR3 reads CASSDSDSNQPQHF.

The CDR3 loop is CAISDWDRGTEAFF. The chain links TRBV10-3 to TRBJ1-1; TCRdb's assignment of TRBD1 cannot be checked, as there is no DNA. The CDR3 is 14 amino acids. The germline V gene encodes CDR1 ENHRY and CDR2 SYGVKD.

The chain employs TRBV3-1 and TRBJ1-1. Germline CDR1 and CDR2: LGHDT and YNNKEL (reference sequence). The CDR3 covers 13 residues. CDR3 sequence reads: CASSQSSNTEAFF.

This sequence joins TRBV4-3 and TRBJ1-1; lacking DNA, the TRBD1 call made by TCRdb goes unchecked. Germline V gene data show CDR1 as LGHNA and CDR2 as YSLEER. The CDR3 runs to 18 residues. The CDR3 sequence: CASSPSGQGWVKNTEAFF.

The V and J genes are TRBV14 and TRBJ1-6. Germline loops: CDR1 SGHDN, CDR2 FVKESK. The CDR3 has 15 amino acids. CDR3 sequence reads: CASSQVMGVGSPLHF.

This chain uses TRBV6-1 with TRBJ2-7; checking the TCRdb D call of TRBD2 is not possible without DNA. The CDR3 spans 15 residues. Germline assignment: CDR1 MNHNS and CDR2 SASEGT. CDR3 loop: CASSEIAGTTYEQYF.

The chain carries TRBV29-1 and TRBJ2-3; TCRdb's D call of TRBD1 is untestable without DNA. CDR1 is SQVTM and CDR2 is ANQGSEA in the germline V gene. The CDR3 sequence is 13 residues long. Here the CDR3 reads CSVEGAGSDTQYF.

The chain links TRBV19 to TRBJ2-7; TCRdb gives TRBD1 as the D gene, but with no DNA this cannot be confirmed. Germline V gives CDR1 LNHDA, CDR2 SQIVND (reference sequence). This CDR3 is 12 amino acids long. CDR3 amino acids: CASSDRPYEQYF.

The CDR3 is CSVDPRVETQYF. The chain is built from TRBV29-1 and TRBJ2-5; TCRdb reports TRBD1, a call that lacks DNA to check it against. CDR1 and CDR2 from the germline V gene are SQVTM and ANQGSEA. The CDR3 extends over 12 amino acids.

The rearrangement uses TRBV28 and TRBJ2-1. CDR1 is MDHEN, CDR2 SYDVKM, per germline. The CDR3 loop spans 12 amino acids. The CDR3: CASSPSINEQFF.

The CDR3 sequence: CASSPDPGPNLYNEQFF. The chain couples TRBV4-3 to TRBJ2-1; there is no DNA to check the TCRdb D call of TRBD2. Germline loops: CDR1 LGHNA, CDR2 YSLEER. The CDR3 is made up of 17 amino acids.

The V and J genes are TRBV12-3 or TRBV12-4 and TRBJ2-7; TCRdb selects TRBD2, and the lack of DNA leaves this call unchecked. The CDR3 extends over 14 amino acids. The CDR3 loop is CASSPPGLFYEQYF.

CDR3 amino acids: CASSYIQETQYF. The rearrangement links TRBV3-1 to TRBJ2-5. Germline assignment: CDR1 LGHDT and CDR2 YNNKEL (reference sequence). The CDR3 covers 12 residues.